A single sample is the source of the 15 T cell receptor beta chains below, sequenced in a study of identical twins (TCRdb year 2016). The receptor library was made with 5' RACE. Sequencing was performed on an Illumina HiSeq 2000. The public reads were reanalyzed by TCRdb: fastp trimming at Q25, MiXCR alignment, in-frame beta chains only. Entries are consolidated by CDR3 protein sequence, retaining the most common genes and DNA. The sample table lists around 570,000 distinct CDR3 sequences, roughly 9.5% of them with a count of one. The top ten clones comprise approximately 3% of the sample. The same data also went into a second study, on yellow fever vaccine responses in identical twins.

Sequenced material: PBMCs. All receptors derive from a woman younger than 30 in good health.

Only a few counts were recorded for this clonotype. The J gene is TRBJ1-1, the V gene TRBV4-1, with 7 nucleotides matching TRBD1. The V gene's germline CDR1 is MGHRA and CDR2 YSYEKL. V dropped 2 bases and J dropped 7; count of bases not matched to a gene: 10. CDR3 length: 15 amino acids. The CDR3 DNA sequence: TGCGCCAGCAGCCAACCCGACAGGGCGGTAGGTGAAGCTTTCTTT. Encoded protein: CASSQPDRAVGEAFF.

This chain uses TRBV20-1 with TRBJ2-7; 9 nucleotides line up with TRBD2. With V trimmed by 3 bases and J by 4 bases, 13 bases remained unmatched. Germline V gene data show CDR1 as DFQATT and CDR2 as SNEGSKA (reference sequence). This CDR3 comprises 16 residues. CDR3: CSARGPGTSTLYEQYF. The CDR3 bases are TGCAGTGCTAGGGGACCCGGGACTAGCACCCTATACGAGCAGTACTTC.

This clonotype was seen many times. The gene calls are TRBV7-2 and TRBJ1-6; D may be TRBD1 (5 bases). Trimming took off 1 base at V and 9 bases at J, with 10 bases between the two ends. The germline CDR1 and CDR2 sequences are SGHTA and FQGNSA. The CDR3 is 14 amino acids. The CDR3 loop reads CASSLGGVGSPLHF. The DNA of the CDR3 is TGTGCCAGCAGCTTAGGAGGGGTGGGTTCACCCCTCCACTTT.

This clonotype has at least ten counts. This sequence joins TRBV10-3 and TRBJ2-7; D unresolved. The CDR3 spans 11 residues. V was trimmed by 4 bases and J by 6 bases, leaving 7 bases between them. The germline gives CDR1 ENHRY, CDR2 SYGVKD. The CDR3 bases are TGTGCCATCAGTGTTGAGAGCGAGCAGTACTTC. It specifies CAISVESEQYF.

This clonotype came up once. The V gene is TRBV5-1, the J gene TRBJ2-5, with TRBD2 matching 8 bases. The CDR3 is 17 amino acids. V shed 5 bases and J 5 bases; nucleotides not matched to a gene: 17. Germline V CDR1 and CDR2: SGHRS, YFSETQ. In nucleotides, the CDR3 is TGCGCCAGCAGACTTGACCCAAGCGGGGGCCCCAAGGAGACCCAGTACTTC. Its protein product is CASRLDPSGGPKETQYF.

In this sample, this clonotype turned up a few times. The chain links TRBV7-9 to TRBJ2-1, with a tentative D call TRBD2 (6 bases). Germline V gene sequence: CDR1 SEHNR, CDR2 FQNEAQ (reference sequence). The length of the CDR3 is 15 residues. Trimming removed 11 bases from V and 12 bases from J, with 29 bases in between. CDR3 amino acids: CASTADAGSRIGQFF. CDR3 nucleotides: TGTGCCTCAACAGCCGACGCGGGAAGCCGGATAGGGCAGTTCTTC.

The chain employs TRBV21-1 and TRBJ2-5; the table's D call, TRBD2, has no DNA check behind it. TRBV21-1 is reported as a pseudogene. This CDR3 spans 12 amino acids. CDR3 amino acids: CARLRRGETQYF. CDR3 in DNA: TGTGCCCGACTTCGGAGGGGAGAGACCCAGTACTTC.

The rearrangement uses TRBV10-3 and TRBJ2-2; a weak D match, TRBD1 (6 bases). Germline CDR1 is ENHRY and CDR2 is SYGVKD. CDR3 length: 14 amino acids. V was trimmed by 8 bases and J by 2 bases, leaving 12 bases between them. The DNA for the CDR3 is TGTGCCATCCCGGACAGAATCAACACCGGGGAGCTGTTTTTT. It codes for CAIPDRINTGELFF.

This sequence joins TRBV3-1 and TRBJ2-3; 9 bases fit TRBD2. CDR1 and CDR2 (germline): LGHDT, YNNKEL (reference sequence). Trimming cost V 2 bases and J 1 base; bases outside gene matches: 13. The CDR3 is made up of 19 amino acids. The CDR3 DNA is TGTGCCAGCAGCCAACGGGGGCGGGAGGGCCGACGAGGCACAGATACGCAGTATTTT. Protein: CASSQRGREGRRGTDTQYF.

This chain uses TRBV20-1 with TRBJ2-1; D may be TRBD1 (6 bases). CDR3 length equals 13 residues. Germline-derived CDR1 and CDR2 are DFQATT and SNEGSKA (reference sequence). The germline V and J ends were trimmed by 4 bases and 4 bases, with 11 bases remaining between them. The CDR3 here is CSANRGKYNEQFF. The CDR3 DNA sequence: TGCAGTGCTAATAGGGGGAAATACAATGAGCAGTTCTTC.

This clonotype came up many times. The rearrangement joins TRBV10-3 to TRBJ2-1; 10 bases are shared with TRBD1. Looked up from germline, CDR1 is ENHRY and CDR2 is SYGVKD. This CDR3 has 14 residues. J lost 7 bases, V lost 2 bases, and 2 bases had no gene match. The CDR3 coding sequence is TGTGCCATCAGTGAGAGGGACAGGGGTAATGAGCAGTTCTTC. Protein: CAISERDRGNEQFF.

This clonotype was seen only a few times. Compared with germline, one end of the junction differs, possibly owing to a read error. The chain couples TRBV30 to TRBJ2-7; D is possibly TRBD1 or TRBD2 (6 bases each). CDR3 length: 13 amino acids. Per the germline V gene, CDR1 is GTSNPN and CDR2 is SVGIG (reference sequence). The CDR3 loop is CAWSVYGGLEQYF. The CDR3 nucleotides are TGTGCTTGGAGTGTATATGGGGGGCTCGAGCAGTACTTC. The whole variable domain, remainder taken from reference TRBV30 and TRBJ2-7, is SQTIHQWPATLVQPVGSPLSLECTVEGTSNPNLYWYRQAAGRGLQLLFYSVGIGQISSEVPQNLSASRPQDRQFILSSKKLLLSDSGFYLCAWSVYGGLEQYFGPGTRLTVT.

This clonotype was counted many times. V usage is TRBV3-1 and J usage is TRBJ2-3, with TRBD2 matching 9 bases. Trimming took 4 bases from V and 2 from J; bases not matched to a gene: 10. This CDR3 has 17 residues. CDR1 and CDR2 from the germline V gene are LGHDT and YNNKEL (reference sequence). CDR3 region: CASSRWQRGDATDTQYF. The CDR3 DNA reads TGTGCCAGCAGCCGTTGGCAGCGGGGGGACGCCACAGATACGCAGTATTTT.

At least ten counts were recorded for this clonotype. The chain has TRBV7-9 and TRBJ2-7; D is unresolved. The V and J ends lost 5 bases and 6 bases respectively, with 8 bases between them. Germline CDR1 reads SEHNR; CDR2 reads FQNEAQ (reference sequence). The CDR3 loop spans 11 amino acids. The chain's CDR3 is CASSPLGEQYF. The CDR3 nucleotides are TGTGCCAGCAGCCCACTGGGCGAGCAGTACTTC.

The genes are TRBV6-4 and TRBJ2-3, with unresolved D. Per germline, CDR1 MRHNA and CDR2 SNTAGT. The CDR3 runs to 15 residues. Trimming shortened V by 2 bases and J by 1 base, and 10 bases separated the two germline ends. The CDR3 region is CASSDRYGGTDTQYF. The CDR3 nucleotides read TGTGCCAGCAGTGACCGTTATGGGGGCACAGATACGCAGTATTTT.